This T cell receptor beta chain was captured by sequencing in a study of T cells in Graves' hyperthyroidism and ophthalmopathy. There are many counts of this clonotype. This CDR3 spans 13 amino acids. CDR1 and CDR2 (germline): MNHNY, SVGAGI (reference sequence). V shed 2 bases and J shed 1 base, with 5 bases lying between them. Template material for amplifying TCR beta CDR3 regions consisted of RNA transcripts. The HTBI primer set served for first-round RT-PCR of the TCR CDR3. TCRdb re-called the multiplex PCR reads with MiXCR, one entry per CDR3 protein. Found here are fewer than 350,000 distinct CDR3 sequences, roughly 21% of them singletons; the top ten hold over 40%. Newly diagnosed hyperthyroidism patients aged 18 to 65 years had disease lasting under 2 months. Clinical symptoms, serum thyroxine, TRAb, thyroid ultrasound and orbital computed tomography informed diagnoses.

The rearrangement links TRBV6-6 to TRBJ1-1, with D uncertain. The specimen was blood. The TCR comes from a woman aged 45-59 years with Graves' hyperthyroidism. The CDR3 DNA is TGTGCCAGCAGTTACAGGGCGAACACTGAAGCTTTCTTT. It codes for CASSYRANTEAFF.